This T cell receptor (beta chain) was recorded in a study of vaccination effects on CD4 cells after COVID-19. The study, taken as a whole, reports: Infection- and vaccine-induced clones contracted markedly late after vaccination.

Sequencing used immunoSEQ multiplex PCR; TCRdb keeps in-frame clones, though not all of them. The sample holds some 68,000 clones; 75% to 85% are singletons and the top ten take 10% to 15%. Comment on this clone: Its target is not known.

This CDR3 comprises 15 residues. Germline lookup yields CDR1 SGHTA and CDR2 FQGTGA. The junction had 7 bases not matched to a gene; V was cut back by 5 bases and J by 8 bases. ViraFEST used viral peptide pools to expand antigen-specific CD4+ T cells before sequencing. Following a roughly ten-day culture, CD4+ T cells were purified. Vaccine recipients had no previous SARS-CoV-2 infection; their nucleocapsid antibodies were negative. Each culture well received some 2.2 million PBMC. These cells were then cultured in IMDM with around 9.6 IU/ml IL-2 and roughly 10 ug/ml peptides. On day 3 and again on day 7, half the medium was replaced with IL-2 medium.

Sequencing was performed on CD4+ T cells from PBMCs cultured with SARS-CoV-2 spike peptides, taken before COVID-19 vaccination. The source of this sequence is a human donor who received a COVID-19 vaccine. The V and J genes are TRBV7-3 and TRBJ2-1; 12 nucleotides match TRBD2. The CDR3 DNA reads TGTGCCAGCAGCCACCTAGCGGGGGGGCCCGATGAGCAGTTCTTC. Protein product: CASSHLAGGPDEQFF. The whole variable domain, remainder taken from reference TRBV7-3 and TRBJ2-1, is GAGVSQTPSNKVTEKGKYVELRCDPISGHTALYWYRQSLGQGPEFLIYFQGTGAADDSGLPNDRFFAVRPEGSVSTLKIQRTERGDSAVYLCASSHLAGGPDEQFFGPGTRLTVL.